These 21 T cell receptor beta chains originate from one sample sequenced in a study of T cells after yellow fever vaccination. TCRdb re-analysed the 5' RACE reads in MiXCR, keeping a single row per CDR3 protein. The sample gives a few hundred thousand distinct CDR3 sequences, over 3.5% of which show up once; under 30% is in the top ten. The sample in question was PBMCs, obtained 5 days after the yellow fever booster vaccination. These receptors all come from a man in his late teens or twenties who received the YFV17D yellow fever vaccine.

The chain combines TRBV19 with TRBJ2-5; 12 positions match TRBD2. J gave up 5 bases and V 3 bases, and 7 bases lay outside the gene matches. Germline V gives CDR1 LNHDA, CDR2 SQIVND (reference sequence). The length of the CDR3 is 16 residues. CDR3 protein: CASSMELAGGPETQYF. CDR3 in DNA: TGTGCCAGTAGTATGGAACTAGCGGGGGGTCCGGAGACCCAGTACTTC. Variable domain in full (rest from reference TRBV19 and TRBJ2-5): DGGITQSPKYLFRKEGQNVTLSCEQNLNHDAMYWYRQDPGQGLRLIYYSQIVNDFQKGDIAEGYSVSREKKESFPLTVTSAQKNPTAFYLCASSMELAGGPETQYFGPGTRLLVL.

There are a few counts of this clonotype. The rearrangement joins TRBV6-2 or TRBV6-3 to TRBJ1-4; TRBD1 aligns across 10 bases. Germline loops: CDR1 MNHEY, CDR2 SVGEGT. V was clipped by 2 bases and J by 5 bases; unmatched bases: 5. The CDR3 has 16 residues. As DNA, the CDR3 is TGTGCCAGCAGTTACGGAAGACAGGGGGCGAATGAAAAACTGTTTTTT. It encodes CASSYGRQGANEKLFF.

This clonotype was detected only a few times. The V and J genes are TRBV18 and TRBJ2-7; possible D gene TRBD2, 6 bases. Germline V CDR1 and CDR2: KGHSH, LQKENI. This CDR3 contains 15 residues. Trimming cost V 2 bases and J 6 bases, with 17 bases left between them. For the CDR3, the DNA is TGTGCCAGCTCACCAGGGTCGCGGGACGTAGGCGAGCAGTACTTC. It encodes CASSPGSRDVGEQYF.

This chain connects TRBV7-2 to TRBJ1-1, with D possibly being TRBD1 (5 bases). The CDR3 length is 14 residues. Germline V gene lookup returns CDR1 SGHTA and CDR2 FQGNSA. V lost 3 bases, J lost 10 bases, and 18 bases lay in between. The CDR3 loop reads CASSFSPGLGAAFF. CDR3 nucleotide sequence: TGTGCCAGCAGCTTTTCACCGGGTCTCGGGGCAGCTTTCTTT.

The CDR3: CASSLNAAKMGTEAFF. As DNA, the CDR3 is TGTGCCAGCAGCTTAAATGCCGCGAAAATGGGCACTGAAGCTTTCTTT. The gene calls are TRBV7-3 and TRBJ1-1; unclear D gene. Germline V gene lookup returns CDR1 SGHTA and CDR2 FQGTGA. Trimming pared 1 base from V and 4 bases from J, leaving 16 bases between. The CDR3 spans 16 residues.

V is TRBV5-1 and J is TRBJ1-1; D uncertain. The V and J ends lost 0 bases and 2 bases respectively, with 11 bases between them. The CDR3 contains 15 residues. Germline V lookup: CDR1 SGHRS, CDR2 YFSETQ. The CDR3 bases are TGCGCCAGCAGCTTGGCCCAGACGGGAAACACTGAAGCTTTCTTT. Its translation: CASSLAQTGNTEAFF.

A few counts support this clonotype. CDR3 amino acids: CASSQTGFPNSPLHF. For the CDR3, the DNA is TGTGCCAGCAGCCAAACGGGGTTCCCCAATTCACCCCTCCACTTT. The chain links TRBV3-1 to TRBJ1-6; D unresolved. Germline CDR1 LGHDT, CDR2 YNNKEL (reference sequence). V lost 2 bases to trimming and J lost 7 bases, with 12 bases between them. There are 15 residues in the CDR3.

In its sample, this clonotype was seen many times. V gene TRBV11-2 combines with J gene TRBJ2-3; unclear D gene. The V end lost 1 base, the J end lost 2 bases, and 10 bases lay between the germline ends. Germline V gene data show CDR1 as SGHAT and CDR2 as FQNNGV. This CDR3 spans 15 amino acids. The CDR3 protein is CASSLALGNTDTQYF. The CDR3 bases are TGTGCCAGCAGCTTAGCCCTGGGCAACACAGATACGCAGTATTTT.

This clonotype has ten or more counts. The chain recombines TRBV5-1 with TRBJ2-6; weak D call: TRBD1 (6 bases). Trimming pared 5 bases from V and 2 bases from J, leaving 14 bases between. This CDR3 spans 16 amino acids. Germline-derived CDR1 and CDR2 are SGHRS and YFSETQ. The chain's CDR3 is CASRIGTGTGANVLTF. Written as DNA, the CDR3 is TGCGCCAGCAGAATAGGAACAGGGACTGGGGCCAACGTCCTGACTTTC.

This clonotype was detected ten times or more. J is TRBJ2-5 and V is TRBV20-1, with 7 nucleotides matching TRBD1. The CDR3 runs 13 residues. With V trimmed by 2 bases and J by 3 bases, 3 bases remained unmatched. From germline, CDR1 is DFQATT and CDR2 SNEGSKA (reference sequence). The CDR3 DNA is TGCAGTGCTAGACAACAGGGGAAAGAGACCCAGTACTTC. The encoded protein is CSARQQGKETQYF.

The V gene is TRBV7-6, the J gene TRBJ2-1; D gene unclear. Germline CDR1 and CDR2: SGHVS and FNYEAQ. Trimming removed 4 bases at V and 6 bases at J, with 7 bases between. This CDR3 spans 12 amino acids. The CDR3 DNA reads TGTGCCAGCAGCTCATATTCCAATGAGCAGTTCTTC. Translated, it gives CASSSYSNEQFF.

This clonotype was recorded at least ten times. The CDR3 here is CASSQESGTGNTEAFF. CDR3 coding DNA: TGCGCCAGCAGCCAAGAGTCCGGGACAGGGAACACTGAAGCTTTCTTT. This chain uses TRBV4-1 with TRBJ1-1, with 8 bases fitting TRBD1. V lost 0 bases and J lost 1; bases outside the gene matches: 4. In germline, CDR1 is MGHRA, CDR2 YSYEKL. The CDR3 totals 16 residues.

This clonotype was counted a few times. The chain carries TRBV6-5 and TRBJ1-2, with 7 bases lining up with TRBD1. The CDR3 length is 15 residues. V lost 2 bases and J lost 10; bases outside the gene matches: 13. Per the germline V gene, CDR1 is MNHEY and CDR2 is SVGAGI. The CDR3 here is CASSYKETGLDPYTF. CDR3 DNA sequence: TGTGCCAGCAGTTACAAAGAGACAGGGTTGGACCCCTACACCTTC.

This chain links TRBV2 with TRBJ2-3; 7 bases are a match to TRBD1. The CDR3 runs to 12 residues. J lost 6 bases, V lost 8 bases, and 5 bases had no gene match. Germline V gene data show CDR1 as SNHLY and CDR2 as FYNNEI. The CDR3, as DNA: TGTGCCAGCGGACAGGTCTCGGATACGCAGTATTTT. It codes for CASGQVSDTQYF.

This chain uses TRBV7-2 with TRBJ2-3; 7 bases line up with TRBD2. CDR1 and CDR2 (germline): SGHTA, FQGNSA. The CDR3 has 13 residues. The V segment lost 0 bases and the J segment 11 bases; nucleotides outside the gene matches: 5. The CDR3 loop reads CASSLARVAGQYF. The DNA for the CDR3 is TGTGCCAGCAGCTTAGCGCGTGTAGCGGGGCAGTATTTT.

This clonotype occurred many times. The rearrangement joins TRBV7-2 to TRBJ1-2, with 8 bases identical to TRBD1. CDR3 length: 15 residues. CDR1 SGHTA and CDR2 FQGNSA come from the germline V gene. V lost 4 bases, J lost 4 bases, and 8 bases stayed unmatched. As DNA, the CDR3 is TGTGCCAGCAGCTATTACAGGGGGGGCGGCTATGGCTACACCTTC. It encodes CASSYYRGGGYGYTF.

This clonotype was seen many times. V and J are TRBV18 and TRBJ1-4; 7 nucleotides match TRBD1. The V segment lost 1 base and the J segment 7 bases; nucleotides outside the gene matches: 6. Germline CDR1 KGHSH, CDR2 LQKENI. The CDR3 length is 15 residues. The CDR3 DNA reads TGTGCCAGCTCACCACTCGAGGGGGCGCTTGAAAAACTGTTTTTT. Protein sequence: CASSPLEGALEKLFF.

The sample holds many counts of this clonotype. CDR3 nucleotide sequence: TGCAGTGCTGGTACCCACGAGCAGTACGTC. Residues: CSAGTHEQYV. The V gene is TRBV20-1, the J gene TRBJ2-7; no reliable D call. CDR1 is DFQATT and CDR2 is SNEGSKA in the germline V gene (reference sequence). Trimming shortened V by 5 bases and J by 5 bases, and 7 bases separated the two germline ends. CDR3 size: 10 residues.

This clonotype was observed many times. The chain is built from TRBV4-1 and TRBJ2-7; the D is unclear. V lost 3 bases, J lost 0 bases, and 9 bases lay in between. Germline lookup yields CDR1 MGHRA and CDR2 YSYEKL. The CDR3 covers 14 residues. This CDR3 reads CASSHTVSSYEQYV. The CDR3 coding sequence is TGCGCCAGCAGCCACACAGTGAGCTCCTACGAGCAGTACGTC.

The chain employs TRBV29-1 and TRBJ2-5, with 8 bases matching TRBD1. CDR3 length: 14 amino acids. Looked up from germline, CDR1 is SQVTM and CDR2 is ANQGSEA. J was trimmed by 5 bases and V by 3 bases; bases with no gene match: 8. The DNA for the CDR3 is TGCAGCGTTGACCCAGGGGGCGACGGGGAGACCCAGTACTTC. It yields the protein CSVDPGGDGETQYF.

This clonotype was observed a handful of times. The rearrangement uses TRBV24-1 and TRBJ2-3; TRBD1 is a possible D gene (6 bases). The CDR3 has 15 amino acids. Germline V gives CDR1 KGHDR, CDR2 SFDVKD. Trimming took 4 bases from V and 5 from J, leaving 15 bases between them. The DNA for the CDR3 is TGTGCCACCAGTGACCCGGGACAAGCCGGAGATACGCAGTATTTT. Its protein is CATSDPGQAGDTQYF.